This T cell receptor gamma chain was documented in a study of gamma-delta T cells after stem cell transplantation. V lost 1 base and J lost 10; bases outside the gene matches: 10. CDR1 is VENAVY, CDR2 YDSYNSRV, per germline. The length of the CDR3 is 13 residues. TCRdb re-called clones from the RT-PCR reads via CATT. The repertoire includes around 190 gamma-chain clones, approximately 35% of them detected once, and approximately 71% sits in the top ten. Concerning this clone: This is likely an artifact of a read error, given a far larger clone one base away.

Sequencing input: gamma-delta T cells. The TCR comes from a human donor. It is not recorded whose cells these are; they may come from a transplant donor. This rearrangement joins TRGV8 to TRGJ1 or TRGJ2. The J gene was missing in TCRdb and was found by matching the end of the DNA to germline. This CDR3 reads CATWDRYMGKKLF. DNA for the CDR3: TGTGCCACCTGGGATAGATATATGGGAAAGAAACTCTTT.